This is a list of T cell receptor beta chains from one sample in a study of shared clonotypes between healthy human individuals. Using immunoSEQ multiplex PCR, the repertoire was profiled, and TCRdb retains in-frame clones only, with some absent. This sample yields 2 million or so clones, of which approximately 95% are seen a single time; 0.13% belongs to the top ten. Sample: naive CD4+ T cells sorted from blood. All receptors derive from a man aged 18 to 29 in good health. Both conserved end residues are part of each CDR3. A D gene is named only where the DNA matches it firmly. Part of the rows lack a size; the others show once, few, many or a class for expanded clones.

CDR3nt,CDR3aa,abundance,v_gene,d_gene,j_gene
TGCAGCGTTGAGAGCGGGCATGGGCCGAACACTGAAGCTTTCTTT,CSVESGHGPNTEAFF,NA,TRBV29-1,NA,TRBJ1-1
TGTGCCAGCAGCAACAGCGGTTACGAGCAGTACTTC,CASSNSGYEQYF,NA,TRBV7-2,NA,TRBJ2-7
TGTGCCATCAGTGGGGGACTAGCGGGGGTCAATGAGCAGTTCTTC,CAISGGLAGVNEQFF,NA,TRBV10-3,TRBD2,TRBJ2-1
TGTGCCACCAGCAGAGTTCCTGGCAGACCGAGCTCCTACAATGAGCAGTTCTTC,CATSRVPGRPSSYNEQFF,NA,TRBV15,NA,TRBJ2-1
TGTGCCAGCAGTGAACGCCTTGGGGCCTTAAATTCACCCCTCCACTTT,CASSERLGALNSPLHF,NA,TRBV6-1,NA,TRBJ1-6
TGTGCCAGCAGTCCTAGGGACAATCAGCCCCAGCATTTT,CASSPRDNQPQHF,once,TRBV6-5,NA,TRBJ1-5
TGTGCCAGCAGTGCGCCGGGACAGGGCCTCTCCTACAATGAGCAGTTCTTC,CASSAPGQGLSYNEQFF,NA,TRBV6-1,TRBD1,TRBJ2-1
TGTGCCAGCCGCTTTCGGACAGGGGATAATTCACCCCTCCACTTT,CASRFRTGDNSPLHF,NA,TRBV28,TRBD1,TRBJ1-6
TGTGCCTGGAGTGATCCGGCCTCGAACACTGAAGCTTTCTTT,CAWSDPASNTEAFF,NA,TRBV30,NA,TRBJ1-1
TGTGCCAGCAGTGAAGCCGGGACGGGGAAAACTGAAGCTTTCTTT,CASSEAGTGKTEAFF,NA,TRBV2,NA,TRBJ1-1
TGTGCCAGCAGCCCGCGGGGGGGCAGGGACACAGATACGCAGTATTTT,CASSPRGGRDTDTQYF,NA,TRBV5-6,TRBD2,TRBJ2-3
TGCGCCAGCAGCTTAACTAGCGATCGCGGCACAGATACGCAGTATTTT,CASSLTSDRGTDTQYF,NA,TRBV5-1,TRBD2,TRBJ2-3
TGCGCCAGCAGTGCGGGGCGGGGGATGCCCCAGCATTTT,CASSAGRGMPQHF,NA,TRBV10-1,NA,TRBJ1-5
TGCGCCAGCAGGGCAATGGCAGCCTCTGGGGCCAACGTCCTGACTTTC,CASRAMAASGANVLTF,NA,TRBV10-2,NA,TRBJ2-6
TGTGCCAGCAGCTTAACAGTCAGCGTCTATGGCTACACCTTC,CASSLTVSVYGYTF,many,TRBV7-9,NA,TRBJ1-2
TGTGCCAGCAGCAGGGACAGGGGTAGCACAGATACGCAGTATTTT,CASSRDRGSTDTQYF,NA,TRBV5-6,TRBD1,TRBJ2-3
TGCGCCAGCAGCCAACCGGGCCAGGGGGTCGTTCAGCCCCAGCATTTT,CASSQPGQGVVQPQHF,NA,TRBV4-1,TRBD1,TRBJ1-5
TGTGCCAGCAGTTACTCGACAGCTAATGGGGGGACTGAAGCTTTCTTT,CASSYSTANGGTEAFF,NA,TRBV6-6,NA,TRBJ1-1
TGTGCCAGCAGCCGTTCTGCGTCAGACAAGAGCTACACCTTC,CASSRSASDKSYTF,NA,TRBV7-9,NA,TRBJ1-2
TGTGCCAGCAGCCAAGAAGGCGCCACCAACTCCTACGAGCAGTACTTC,CASSQEGATNSYEQYF,NA,TRBV14,NA,TRBJ2-7
TGTGCCAGCAGGCCCCACCACAGGGGGGGGAATTCACCCCTCCACTTT,CASRPHHRGGNSPLHF,NA,TRBV28,TRBD1,TRBJ1-6
TGTGCCAGCAGTGAGCGACGGACTTCTAACTATGGCTACACCTTC,CASSERRTSNYGYTF,once,TRBV6-1,NA,TRBJ1-2
TGTGCCTGGAGTGTAAGGTCCTCGGGGAGCAATCAGCCCCAGCATTTT,CAWSVRSSGSNQPQHF,NA,TRBV30,NA,TRBJ1-5
TGTGCCAGCAGTTATACAGGGGGCAAGTACGAGCAGTACTTC,CASSYTGGKYEQYF,NA,TRBV6-6,TRBD1,TRBJ2-7
TGTGCCAGCTCACCAGCCCTAACAGGGGGCCAGGGCGAGCAGTACTTC,CASSPALTGGQGEQYF,NA,TRBV18,TRBD1,TRBJ2-7
TGTGCCAGCAGCTATGGGGGAACCGCAACTAATGAAAAACTGTTTTTT,CASSYGGTATNEKLFF,NA,TRBV5-4,NA,TRBJ1-4
TGTGCCAGCAGTCGTAAGGGAATGAACACTGAAGCTTTCTTT,CASSRKGMNTEAFF,NA,TRBV25-1,NA,TRBJ1-1
TGTGCCTGGAGTATAACTTCTAATTCACCCCTCCACTTT,CAWSITSNSPLHF,NA,TRBV30,NA,TRBJ1-6
TGTGCCAGCAATCGACTTACGCAAGATACGCAGTATTTT,CASNRLTQDTQYF,NA,TRBV6-1,NA,TRBJ2-3
TGTGCCAGCAGCTTAGATTACCCTAGCGGGAGCTCCTACAATGAGCAGTTCTTC,CASSLDYPSGSSYNEQFF,NA,TRBV11-2,TRBD2,TRBJ2-1
TGTGCCACCTACGACGCGGGGGCCACCTACGAGCAGTACTTC,CATYDAGATYEQYF,NA,TRBV10-3,NA,TRBJ2-7